This T cell receptor (beta chain) was identified during a study of OX40 agonist ivuxolimab in advanced cancers. Study-wide findings and caveats: Average numbers of expanded clones were greater in CD8+ T cells than in CD4+.

TCRdb's copy holds only in-frame clones and misses some; the assay was immunoSEQ multiplex PCR. The sample comprises tens of thousands of clones, around 90% of which are singletons, and less than 0.6% rests with the top ten. With regard to this clone: Antigen: not known.

V gave up 5 bases and J gave up 6 bases, with 13 bases separating them. Germline V gives CDR1 SGHTA, CDR2 FQGNSA. The CDR3 loop spans 14 amino acids. This TCR derives from an adult with an advanced solid tumor such as melanoma, head and neck, liver or kidney cancer. The chain uses TRBV7-2 and TRBJ1-4; possibly TRBD1 for D (6 bases). The sample here was CD4+ or CD8+ T cells sorted from blood, taken in a trial of the OX40 agonist ivuxolimab. CDR3 loop: CASSPGVRDEKLFF. For the CDR3, the DNA is TGTGCCAGCAGCCCAGGGGTGAGAGATGAAAAACTGTTTTTT.